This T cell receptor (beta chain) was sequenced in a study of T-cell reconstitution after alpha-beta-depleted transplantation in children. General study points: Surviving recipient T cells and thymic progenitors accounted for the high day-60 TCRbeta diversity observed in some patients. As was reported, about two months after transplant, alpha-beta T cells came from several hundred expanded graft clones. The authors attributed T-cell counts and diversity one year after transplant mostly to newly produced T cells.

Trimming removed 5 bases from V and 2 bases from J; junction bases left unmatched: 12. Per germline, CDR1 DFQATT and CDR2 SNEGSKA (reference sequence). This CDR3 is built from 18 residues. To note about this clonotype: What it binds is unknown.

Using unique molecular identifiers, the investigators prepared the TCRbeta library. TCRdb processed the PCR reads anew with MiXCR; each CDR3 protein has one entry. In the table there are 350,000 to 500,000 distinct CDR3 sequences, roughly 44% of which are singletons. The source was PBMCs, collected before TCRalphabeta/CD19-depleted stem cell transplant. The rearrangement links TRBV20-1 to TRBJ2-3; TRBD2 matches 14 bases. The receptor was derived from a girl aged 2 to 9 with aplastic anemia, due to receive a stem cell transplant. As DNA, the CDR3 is TGCAGTGCTCTGGGGGCGCGACTAGCGGGAGGGGTCACAGATACGCAGTATTTT. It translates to CSALGARLAGGVTDTQYF.